This TCR beta chain originates from a study of CD8+CD57+ T cells in acquired aplastic anemia. Study context: The sorted CD4+ and CD8+ cells yielded an average approximately 3 ug of DNA.

Genomic DNA was employed as the template in profiling TCR beta VDJ and CDR3. TCRdb redid the calling of the reads with MiXCR, one entry per CDR3 protein. The data contain fewer than 250,000 distinct CDR3 sequences, roughly 50% of them seen just once; the ten biggest clones take up 15% to 20%. For sequencing, patients were chosen who had shown expansion of CD8+CD57+ cells by flow cytometry. In all patients, the disease was severe acquired aplastic anemia. Overall study findings and caveats: Patient and control CD8+ Simpson's diversity was not significantly different. About 28 sequences, all CD8+ CDR3, were shared between patients and controls.

This clonotype was recorded at least ten times. The antigen remains unidentified. Sequenced material: sorted CD4+, CD8+, or CD8+CD57+ T cells (not recorded which) from PBMCs. The receptor comes from a human donor with aplastic anemia.

CDR3 residues: CASSWDRGQPQHF. The CDR3 DNA follows: TGTGCCAGCAGCTGGGACAGGGGACAGCCCCAGCATTTT. The chain recombines TRBV7-6 with TRBJ1-5; 10 bases are a match to TRBD1. Losses at the gene ends were 4 bases for V and 7 bases for J; bases not matched to a gene: 1. The CDR3 sequence is 13 residues long. The V gene's germline CDR1 is SGHVS and CDR2 FNYEAQ.